This is a list of T cell receptor beta chains from one sample in a study of regulatory T cells in long-lasting Graves disease. A single record per CDR3 protein comes from TCRdb applying MiXCR to the multiplex PCR reads. The profile shows 400,000 to 500,000 distinct CDR3 sequences, approximately 16% of them singletons. Another study also made use of these data, one on T cells in Graves' hyperthyroidism and ophthalmopathy.

The sample in question was peripheral blood mononuclear cells (PBMCs), obtained at new diagnosis, from a patient treated with antithyroid drugs. These receptors all stem from a woman aged 40 to 50 with Graves disease. Each CDR3 is given with its conserved first and last residue. The D gene is left open where the match is weak. For some rows the clone size is stated as once, few or many, or as a class when expanded; others skip it.

v_gene,d_gene,j_gene,abundance,CDR3nt,CDR3aa
TRBV3-1,.,TRBJ1-5,few,TGTGCCAGCAGCCCTTCTACCCTCCAGCCCCAGCATTTT,CASSPSTLQPQHF
TRBV3-1,.,TRBJ2-2,.,TGTGCCAGCAGAGGGAGCGCGAACACCGGGGAGCTGTTTTTT,CASRGSANTGELFF
TRBV13,TRBD2,TRBJ2-3,many,TGTGCCAGCAGCCCTAGCGGGAGGGGCAACTCCGATACGCAGTATTTT,CASSPSGRGNSDTQYF
TRBV6-5,.,TRBJ2-1,many,TGTGCCAGCAGTTGGGGTCCGAACAATGAGCAGTTCTTC,CASSWGPNNEQFF
TRBV13,.,TRBJ2-3,many,TGTGCCAGCAGCCGCCGGGACTCAGGCACAGATACGCAGTATTTT,CASSRRDSGTDTQYF
TRBV7-2,.,TRBJ2-1,.,TGTGCCAGCAGGAAGGGGAGTCAGCAGTTCTTC,CASRKGSQQFF
TRBV10-3,TRBD2,TRBJ2-1,few,TGTGCCATCAGCGGGACTAGCGGGGACTACAATGAGCAGTTCTTC,CAISGTSGDYNEQFF
TRBV30,.,TRBJ1-2,.,TGTGCCTGGAGTTCGAATAGCTATGGCTACACCTTC,CAWSSNSYGYTF
TRBV20-1,TRBD1,TRBJ2-7,many,TGCAGTGCGCAGGGGGCCTACGAGCAGTACTTC,CSAQGAYEQYF
TRBV28,.,TRBJ1-5,many,TGTGCCAGCAAAGTGGGTATGGTCAATCAGCCCCAGCATTTT,CASKVGMVNQPQHF
TRBV28,TRBD2,TRBJ2-7,many,TGTGCCAGCAGTTTCGAAGCGGGAGGGCTGGACGAGCAGTACTTC,CASSFEAGGLDEQYF
TRBV30,.,TRBJ2-5,.,TGTGCCTCCCCAACCCAGGGAGAGACCCAGTACTTC,CASPTQGETQYF
TRBV3-1,.,TRBJ2-7,.,TGTGCCAGCAGCTTCTTCCAGGGGTCCGGATACGAGCAGTACTTC,CASSFFQGSGYEQYF
TRBV2,.,TRBJ2-7,.,TGTGCCAGCAGGAAAGGCTTAGCAGGAGCCGGAACCTACGAGCAGTACTTC,CASRKGLAGAGTYEQYF
TRBV20-1,.,TRBJ2-7,few,TGCAGTGCTAGGGGGGTGAGCCAATACGAGCAGTACTTC,CSARGVSQYEQYF
TRBV11-3,.,TRBJ2-3,many,TGTGCCAGCAGCTTATCCGGGTGGGCAGATACGCAGTATTTT,CASSLSGWADTQYF
TRBV3-1,.,TRBJ2-2,.,TGTGCCAGCAGCCAAGAGCGAACGGGGACCACCGGGGAGCTGTTTTTT,CASSQERTGTTGELFF
TRBV10-2,.,TRBJ1-6,once,TGCGCCAGCAGTGGCGGTGTCAATTCACCCCTCCACTTT,CASSGGVNSPLHF
TRBV6-2/TRBV6-3,.,TRBJ1-1,.,TGTGCCAGCAGTACCCAGACAGCCCGTGACGCTTTCTTT,CASSTQTARDAFF
TRBV30,.,TRBJ1-1,many,TGTGCCTGGAGTACAGGGCACACTGAAGCTTTCTTT,CAWSTGHTEAFF
TRBV20-1,.,TRBJ1-4,many,TGCAGTGCTATCACCGGGAAAGGTGAAAAACTGTTTTTT,CSAITGKGEKLFF
TRBV14,TRBD2,TRBJ2-1,many,TGTGCCAGCAGCCGATATCGACTAGCAGCTAACAATGAGCAGTTCTTC,CASSRYRLAANNEQFF
TRBV14,.,TRBJ1-2,.,TGTGCCAGCAGCCAAGATCCTTGGACGGACTCTTACTATGGCTACACCTTC,CASSQDPWTDSYYGYTF
TRBV7-9,.,TRBJ1-2,many,TGTGCCAGCCTTAACAACAACTATGGCTACACCTTC,CASLNNNYGYTF
TRBV11-2,TRBD2,TRBJ2-1,many,TGTGCCAGCAGCGTGACTAGCGGAGCCAGTAATGAGCAGTTCTTC,CASSVTSGASNEQFF
TRBV11-2,.,TRBJ1-1,many,TGTGCCAGCAGCTCCAGGGGATACACTGAAGCTTTCTTT,CASSSRGYTEAFF
TRBV20-1,.,TRBJ2-5,many,TGCAGTGCTAGAGATGGGCGGGGTTGGGAGACCCAGTACTTC,CSARDGRGWETQYF
TRBV14,.,TRBJ1-1,.,TGTGCCAGCAGCCCCGGACGGAGGGTAGTCGCTGAAGCTTTCTTT,CASSPGRRVVAEAFF
TRBV25-1,.,TRBJ2-2,.,TGTGCCAGCAGTGGAGGTGGAGGGAACACCGGGGAGCTGTTTTTT,CASSGGGGNTGELFF
TRBV5-5,.,TRBJ2-7,many,TGTGCCAGCAGCTTGGTCGAGTCCCTTCCCTACGAGCAGTACTTC,CASSLVESLPYEQYF
TRBV19,.,TRBJ1-1,many,TGTGCCAGTAGACCTGACGGGCTAGCTGAAGCTTTCTTT,CASRPDGLAEAFF
TRBV18,.,TRBJ2-3,many,TGTGCCAGCTCATCAGAGGGGAGGAATACGCAGTATTTT,CASSSEGRNTQYF
TRBV11-2,.,TRBJ1-5,many,TGTGCCAGCACCAACGGGGGGGGACAGCCCCAGCATTTT,CASTNGGGQPQHF
TRBV20-1,TRBD1,TRBJ2-1,many,TGCAGTGCTAGAGCCGTCGAGACAGGGGGCCCCTACAATGAGCAGTTCTTC,CSARAVETGGPYNEQFF
TRBV2,TRBD2,TRBJ2-1,.,TGTGCCAGCAGCTTAGGACGTAGCGGGAGGGCCGTTAATGAGCAGTTCTTC,CASSLGRSGRAVNEQFF
TRBV19,.,TRBJ2-1,many,TGTGCCAGTAGTATGCGTGGCCACAATGAGCAGTTCTTC,CASSMRGHNEQFF
TRBV12-3/TRBV12-4,.,TRBJ2-7,many,TGTGCCAGCAGCCCCCCCGGGTGGAACTCCTACGAGCAGTACTTC,CASSPPGWNSYEQYF
TRBV7-2,TRBD1,TRBJ1-1,few,TGTGCCAGCAGCTTTGGTACAGGGGAACGGGGGCCGGCTTTCTTT,CASSFGTGERGPAFF
TRBV10-3,.,TRBJ2-5,.,TGTGCCGCTCGGGGCAGGGGCCAAGAGACCCAGTACTTC,CAARGRGQETQYF
TRBV7-9,TRBD1,TRBJ1-2,.,TGTGCCAGCAGCGGGACAGGGGGCGCTGGTGGCTACACCTTC,CASSGTGGAGGYTF
TRBV20-1,TRBD2,TRBJ2-1,many,TGCAGTGCTAGAGTACGGGAGGGTAGCTCCTACAATGAGCAGTTCTTC,CSARVREGSSYNEQFF
TRBV4-1,TRBD2,TRBJ2-2,.,TGCGCCAGCAGCCAAGAGATAGCGGGAGGGACCGGGGAGCTGTTTTTT,CASSQEIAGGTGELFF
TRBV3-1,TRBD2,TRBJ2-5,many,TGTGCCAGCAGCCATTTGTTCGACGGGAGGGCCCCAGAGACCCAGTACTTC,CASSHLFDGRAPETQYF
TRBV9,.,TRBJ2-1,few,TGTGCCAGCAGCGTAGGAGGGTTTTCCTACAATGAGCAGTTCTTC,CASSVGGFSYNEQFF
TRBV24-1,.,TRBJ2-2,.,TGTGCCACCAGTGATTTGCGGCAGGGGACTGCGGCCGGGGAGCTGTTTTTT,CATSDLRQGTAAGELFF
TRBV3-1,.,TRBJ2-7,many,TGTGCCAGCAGCCAAGATCGTCAGATTAGCTACGAGCAGTACTTC,CASSQDRQISYEQYF
TRBV18,.,TRBJ2-7,many,TGTGCCAGCTCACTAGGCAGGGCCTCCTACGAGCAGTACTTC,CASSLGRASYEQYF
TRBV10-3,.,TRBJ2-3,many,TGTGCCATCAAAACGTCAGGAGGCCCAGATACGCAGTATTTT,CAIKTSGGPDTQYF